The 29 T cell receptor beta chains given below trace back to one sample, sequenced in a study of tumor T cells in aggressive B-cell lymphoma. Clones were sequenced by immunoSEQ multiplex PCR, and TCRdb holds only the in-frame ones, with some missing. The profile shows 2,500 to 3,500 clones, around 87% of them singletons. The sample comprised tumor tissue. The receptors were sampled from an adult with diffuse large B cell lymphoma.

The V gene is TRBV2, the J gene TRBJ2-2; 8 positions match TRBD2. Germline V gives CDR1 SNHLY, CDR2 FYNNEI. V was pared by 11 bases and J by 5 bases, with 7 bases of the junction left unmatched. This CDR3 is built from 13 residues. The CDR3 DNA reads TGTGCCGGGTCTCGGGGGGGGACCGGGGAGCTGTTTTTT. Amino acid sequence: CAGSRGGTGELFF.

This chain connects TRBV6-6 to TRBJ2-1, with 8 bases that match TRBD1. Germline V CDR1 and CDR2: MNHNY, SVGAGI (reference sequence). CDR3 length: 15 amino acids. V gave up 6 bases and J gave up 1 base; unmatched junction bases: 5. Here the CDR3 reads CASSSTGVSYNEQFF. The CDR3, as DNA: TGTGCCAGCAGCTCGACAGGGGTTTCCTACAATGAGCAGTTCTTC.

The chain has TRBV28 and TRBJ1-5; weak D call: TRBD1 (5 bases). The germline V gene has CDR1 MDHEN and CDR2 SYDVKM. This CDR3 comprises 16 residues. Deletions cut 1 base from V and 5 bases from J, with 15 bases between. The chain's CDR3 is CASSLYGTLIHQPQHF. The CDR3 DNA follows: TGTGCCAGCAGTTTATACGGGACTCTAATCCATCAGCCCCAGCATTTT.

This chain links TRBV19 with TRBJ1-1, with 8 bases identical to TRBD1. The germline gives CDR1 LNHDA, CDR2 SQIVND (reference sequence). With 7 bases clipped from V and 5 bases from J, the junction kept 3 bases outside the gene matches. CDR3 length: 12 amino acids. In DNA, the CDR3 is TGTGCCAGTACGCAGGGGGCAACTGAAGCTTTCTTT. Protein product: CASTQGATEAFF.

A single count supports this clone. V and J are TRBV5-1 and TRBJ1-3, with 9 nucleotides matching TRBD1. This CDR3 has 18 amino acids. Germline assignment: CDR1 SGHRS and CDR2 YFSETQ. The V and J ends lost 1 base and 4 bases, in that order; junction bases with no gene match: 12. DNA of the CDR3: TGCGCCAGCAGCTTGACCGGACAGGGGAGAATAGCCGGAAACACCATATATTTT. Protein: CASSLTGQGRIAGNTIYF.

This chain links TRBV6-1 with TRBJ1-5; 7 positions match TRBD1. CDR3 length equals 14 residues. Germline loops: CDR1 MNHNS, CDR2 SASEGT. V gave up 5 bases and J gave up 2 bases; unmatched junction bases: 3. The chain's CDR3 is CASSHGQGNQPQHF. CDR3 nucleotides: TGTGCCAGCAGTCACGGACAGGGCAATCAGCCCCAGCATTTT.

The chain employs TRBV18 and TRBJ1-4; a weak D match, TRBD1 (5 bases). The CDR3 has 16 residues. V was shortened by 3 bases and J by 0 bases, with 11 bases between the two germline ends. The germline V gene encodes CDR1 KGHSH and CDR2 LQKENI. CDR3 loop: CASSPLPTATNEKLFF. CDR3 in DNA: TGTGCCAGCTCACCCCTCCCGACAGCAACTAATGAAAAACTGTTTTTT. The entire variable domain, with the rest obtained from reference TRBV18 and TRBJ1-4, is as follows: NAGVMQNPRHLVRRRGQEARLRCSPMKGHSHVYWYRQLPEEGLKFMVYLQKENIIDESGMPKERFSAEFPKEGPSILRIQQVVRGDSAAYFCASSPLPTATNEKLFFGSGTQLSVL.

The chain is built from TRBV4-1 and TRBJ2-1, with TRBD1 matching over 9 bases. Germline CDR1 and CDR2: MGHRA and YSYEKL. This CDR3 is 16 amino acids long. The V segment lost 0 bases and the J segment 7 bases; nucleotides outside the gene matches: 7. The CDR3 sequence is CASSQETGGNWNEQFF. The CDR3 DNA sequence: TGCGCCAGCAGCCAAGAGACAGGGGGTAATTGGAATGAGCAGTTCTTC.

The chain is built from TRBV29-1 and TRBJ1-2, with unresolved D. With 4 bases removed from V and 5 bases from J, the gap between germline ends came to 14 bases. Germline V gene sequence: CDR1 SQVTM, CDR2 ANQGSEA. The CDR3 covers 13 residues. The CDR3 DNA is TGCAGCGTTGCTTCATTTAGTAGTTATGGCTACACCTTC. Protein: CSVASFSSYGYTF.

The CDR3 sequence is CASSIQGKGNSPLHF. The CDR3 DNA reads TGTGCCAGCTCAATTCAGGGAAAGGGGAATTCACCCCTCCACTTT. This chain joins TRBV18 and TRBJ1-6; the D gene is possibly TRBD1 (5 bases). CDR1 and CDR2 (germline): KGHSH, LQKENI. This CDR3 spans 15 amino acids. V was trimmed by 5 bases and J by 7 bases, leaving 15 bases between them. Full variable domain (missing parts from reference TRBV18 and TRBJ1-6): NAGVMQNPRHLVRRRGQEARLRCSPMKGHSHVYWYRQLPEEGLKFMVYLQKENIIDESGMPKERFSAEFPKEGPSILRIQQVVRGDSAAYFCASSIQGKGNSPLHFGNGTRLTVT.

This clone was detected a few times. The V gene is TRBV30, the J gene TRBJ2-7; perhaps TRBD1 as D (5 bases). Per germline, CDR1 GTSNPN and CDR2 SVGIG (reference sequence). The CDR3 totals 12 residues. Trimming left V 0 bases short and J 4 bases short, with 7 bases between. The DNA for the CDR3 is TGTGCCTGGAGTGTAGGACATTACGAGCAGTACTTC. It yields the protein CAWSVGHYEQYF. Complete variable domain (other parts from reference TRBV30 and TRBJ2-7): SQTIHQWPATLVQPVGSPLSLECTVEGTSNPNLYWYRQAAGRGLQLLFYSVGIGQISSEVPQNLSASRPQDRQFILSSKKLLLSDSGFYLCAWSVGHYEQYFGPGTRLTVT.

The gene calls are TRBV27 and TRBJ1-2, with a tentative D call TRBD1 (6 bases). Trimming took 6 bases from V and 4 from J, leaving 12 bases between them. The CDR3 length is 13 residues. The germline gives CDR1 MNHEY, CDR2 SMNVEV (reference sequence). CDR3 bases: TGTGCCAGCAGCCCGGACAGATCCTATGGCTACACCTTC. Protein product: CASSPDRSYGYTF.

V and J are TRBV6-1 and TRBJ1-2, with a tentative D call TRBD1 (6 bases). The CDR3 contains 17 residues. Germline CDR1 reads MNHNS; CDR2 reads SASEGT. The V and J ends lost 3 bases and 7 bases respectively, with 24 bases between them. CDR3 bases: TGTGCCAGCAGTGATCCCTTACAGGGTCCGGGTCGACCTGGCTACACCTTC. Encoded protein: CASSDPLQGPGRPGYTF.

The V call is TRBV25-1, the J call TRBJ1-4; 8 nucleotides match TRBD1. This CDR3 comprises 15 residues. After removal of 4 bases from V and 6 bases from J, the junction contained 7 bases not matched to a gene. CDR1 and CDR2 (germline): MGHDK, SYGVNS. The CDR3 sequence: CASSGPGQAHEKLFF. DNA of the CDR3: TGTGCCAGCAGTGGTCCGGGACAGGCCCATGAAAAACTGTTTTTT.

CDR3: CASSLGRGFEQYF. The CDR3 region has the DNA TGTGCCAGCAGCTTAGGGAGGGGTTTCGAGCAGTACTTC. This chain links TRBV7-7 with TRBJ2-7; a weak D match, TRBD2 (6 bases). This CDR3 has 13 amino acids. V lost 1 base and J 6 bases, leaving 10 bases between the germline ends. Germline CDR1 is SSHAT and CDR2 is FNYEAQ (reference sequence). The full variable domain, completed using reference TRBV7-7 and TRBJ2-7, is GAGVSQSPRYKVTKRGQDVTLRCDPISSHATLYWYQQALGQGPEFLTYFNYEAQPDKSGLPSDRFSAERPEGSISTLTIQRTEQRDSAMYRCASSLGRGFEQYFGPGTRLTVT.

J is TRBJ2-5 and V is TRBV7-9; 12 nucleotides line up with TRBD2. The J call may be mistaken, given a closer DNA end match to TRBJ2-7. The germline V gene has CDR1 SEHNR and CDR2 FQNEAQ (reference sequence). This CDR3 is built from 16 residues. The CDR3 region is CASTRLAGVKAYEQYF. The CDR3 DNA reads as TGTGCCAGCACCCGACTAGCGGGAGTAAAGGCCTACGAGCAGTACTTC.

Points on this clone: The germline gene is not matched at one end of the junction; a read error may be the cause. The rearrangement uses TRBV2 and TRBJ1-1; TRBD1 might be the D (5 bases). Germline V lookup: CDR1 SNHLY, CDR2 FYNNEI. CDR3 length equals 14 residues. The CDR3 spells CASRVREESAEVFF. As DNA, the CDR3 is TGTGCCAGCAGAGTCAGGGAAGAGTCAGCTGAAGTTTTCTTT.

This chain connects TRBV19 to TRBJ2-5, with 8 bases identical to TRBD2. CDR1 and CDR2 (germline): LNHDA, SQIVND (reference sequence). This CDR3 spans 15 amino acids. The J segment lost 2 bases and the V segment lost 2 bases, leaving 4 bases of the junction unmatched. The CDR3 DNA reads as TGTGCCAGTAGTATATTAAGCGGGAGACAAGAGACCCAGTACTTC. Translation: CASSILSGRQETQYF.

The chain employs TRBV5-1 and TRBJ1-2; 7 bases are shared with TRBD1. The CDR3 is 17 residues long. V was clipped by 3 bases and J by 3 bases; unmatched bases: 14. Germline CDR1 SGHRS, CDR2 YFSETQ. CDR3 residues: CASSSQTGRKGDYGYTF. Written as DNA, the CDR3 is TGCGCCAGCAGCTCGCAGACAGGGAGGAAGGGGGACTATGGCTACACCTTC. Full variable domain (remainder filled in from reference TRBV5-1 and TRBJ1-2): KAGVTQTPRYLIKTRGQQVTLSCSPISGHRSVSWYQQTPGQGLQFLFEYFSETQRNKGNFPGRFSGRQFSNSRSEMNVSTLELGDSALYLCASSSQTGRKGDYGYTFGSGTRLTVV.

The rearrangement uses TRBV18 and TRBJ2-2; D is ambiguous. Germline V gives CDR1 KGHSH, CDR2 LQKENI. Trimming removed 4 bases from V and 4 bases from J, with 19 bases in between. The CDR3 is 17 residues long. Written as DNA, the CDR3 is TGTGCCAGCTCACAAAAGGTGCAGCGTGCTGGCACCGGGGAGCTGTTTTTT. Protein product: CASSQKVQRAGTGELFF.

The chain joins TRBV7-2 to TRBJ2-3, with 7 bases lining up with TRBD2. This CDR3 has 16 residues. Germline V lookup: CDR1 SGHTA, CDR2 FQGNSA. V lost 5 bases, J lost 0 bases, and 8 bases stayed unmatched. In nucleotides, the CDR3 is TGTGCCAGCAGCCGAACAGCGGGAACTAGCACAGATACGCAGTATTTT. Its protein product is CASSRTAGTSTDTQYF.

The chain combines TRBV27 with TRBJ1-1, with a tentative D call TRBD1 (5 bases). With 4 bases removed from V and 8 bases from J, the gap between germline ends came to 11 bases. The CDR3 runs to 12 residues. The V gene's germline CDR1 is MNHEY and CDR2 SMNVEV (reference sequence). The CDR3 DNA is TGTGCCAGCAGTTACCGGGGGGGAGAAGCTTTCTTT. Its translation is CASSYRGGEAFF.

Regarding this clone: A junction end diverges from the germline sequence, so it may reflect a read error. CDR3 coding DNA: TGTGCCAGCAGTCCTCTGCCGGGGGGCACTCCTAATTCCCCCCTCCACTTT. The encoded protein is CASSPLPGGTPNSPLHF. The rearrangement uses TRBV28 and TRBJ1-6; possibly TRBD1 for D (6 bases). Germline CDR1 reads MDHEN; CDR2 reads SYDVKM. There are 17 residues in the CDR3.

A single count supports this clone. The rearrangement links TRBV29-1 to TRBJ1-2; 7 nucleotides agree with TRBD1. The CDR3 contains 15 residues. With 5 bases clipped from V and 4 bases from J, the junction kept 13 bases outside the gene matches. Germline CDR1 is SQVTM and CDR2 is ANQGSEA. CDR3 in amino acids: CSVPFLGGVSYGYTF. The CDR3 nucleotides are TGCAGCGTTCCATTCCTAGGGGGCGTTAGCTATGGCTACACCTTC.

In its sample, this clone was seen a few times. This chain links TRBV6-5 with TRBJ1-1, with D perhaps TRBD1 (5 bases). The CDR3 spans 15 residues. Trimming took 2 bases from V and 6 from J, leaving 16 bases between them. Per germline, CDR1 MNHEY and CDR2 SVGAGI. CDR3 coding DNA: TGTGCCAGCAGTTACCAGATGACGGGGGACGCTGAAGCTTTCTTT. Translated, it gives CASSYQMTGDAEAFF.

The chain uses TRBV5-6 and TRBJ2-7; tentatively, D is TRBD1 (7 bases). V shed 4 bases and J shed 5 bases, with 13 bases lying between them. CDR3 size: 13 residues. CDR1 is SGHDT and CDR2 is YYEEEE in the germline V gene. The CDR3 DNA reads as TGTGCCAGCAGCGCGGGACAGAAACACGAGCAGTACTTC. Its translation: CASSAGQKHEQYF.

With regard to this clone: At one end the junction does not follow the germline gene, possibly because of a read error. In the same sample, other DNA sequences code for this CDR3. The rearrangement links TRBV30 to TRBJ1-1; D remains ambiguous. CDR3 size: 13 residues. The germline V gene encodes CDR1 GTSNPN and CDR2 SVGIG (reference sequence). CDR3 region: CAWNYRRTYEAFF. Written as DNA, the CDR3 is TGTGCCTGGAACTATCGGAGGACCTATGAAGCTTTTTTT.

Written as DNA, the CDR3 is TGTGCCAGCAGCTTTAGCCCCCCGGGACAAGACTACAATGAGCAGTTCTTC. Amino acids: CASSFSPPGQDYNEQFF. The chain employs TRBV7-6 and TRBJ2-1; TRBD1 might be the D (6 bases). Trimming shortened V by 3 bases and J by 3 bases, and 18 bases separated the two germline ends. The germline gives CDR1 SGHVS, CDR2 FNYEAQ. The CDR3 is 17 residues long.

This sequence joins TRBV15 and TRBJ2-1, with a possible D match to TRBD2 (6 bases). V was clipped by 4 bases and J by 8 bases, with 9 bases between them. This CDR3 region has 12 residues. CDR1 is LNHNV, CDR2 YYDKDF, per germline (reference sequence). CDR3 amino acids: CATSNGGDEQFF. In DNA form, the CDR3 reads TGTGCCACCAGCAACGGGGGTGATGAGCAGTTCTTC.